This T cell receptor (beta chain) comes out of a study of OX40 agonist ivuxolimab in advanced cancers. Some background on the complete study: Ivuxolimab was an agonistic, fully human IgG2 monoclonal antibody directed against OX40 (CD134), a costimulatory receptor. Intravenous ivuxolimab was administered to patients every 2 weeks at six dose levels: 0.01, 0.1, 0.3, 1.5, 3 and 10 mg/kg. Among the roughly 52 dose-escalation patients, some 19 had hepatocellular carcinoma, about 15 melanoma, 9 renal cell carcinoma and 9 head and neck cancer. A male proportion of approximately 83% and a mean age of about 60 years, ranging from roughly 23 to 90, were recorded for the dose-escalation cohort. Patients were allowed to have had prior anti-PD-1, anti-PD-L1 or anti-CTLA-4 therapy, and approximately 40% of the dose-escalation patients had been treated with checkpoint inhibitors. Three dose-escalation patients achieved partial responses, one with hepatocellular carcinoma and two with cutaneous melanoma. The point of sequencing TCRbeta in the periphery was to test whether ivuxolimab changed TCR sequence diversity and drove clonal T-cell expansion. The paper covers the monotherapy dose-escalation part of the phase I ivuxolimab trial, which included N ≈ 57 patients.

A remark on this clone: It lacks a known antigen. The record has no base qualities; no much larger clone is one base away.

The CDR3 holds 15 amino acids from the cysteine to the phenylalanine. The read is trimmed to its CDR3 DNA, 45 bases read in frame from base 1. Trimming takes 4 bases from V and 2 bases from J, and the germline ends sit 16 bases apart. The germline V gene supplies CDR1 SGHDT and CDR2 YYEEEE. For sequencing of the TCRbeta CDR3 region, genomic DNA was extracted from the sorted cells. The immunoSEQ Assay was used to sequence the TCRbeta CDR3 regions. TCRdb mirrors the immuneACCESS table, restricted to in-frame sequences. Some clones are absent from its copies; in checked studies, under half trace to an unresolved V gene, and the reason for the others is unknown. Within this sample are tens of thousands of clones, with roughly 82% of them counted one time only. Roughly 20% of the sample is held by the ten biggest clonotypes. The trial excluded patients who had a history of autoimmune disease or who were on systemic immunosuppression. Peripheral blood for TCR sequencing was collected from all dose cohorts at baseline, on cycle 4 day 1, and on cycle 7 day 1. Samples came from an open-label, multicenter, first-in-human phase I dose-escalation trial of ivuxolimab. Adults with locally advanced or metastatic melanoma, renal cell, hepatocellular, or head and neck squamous cell carcinoma were enrolled in the trial. CD4+ and CD8+ T cells were sorted separately from peripheral blood before TCR sequencing.

Summary of the overall study and its limitations: The antigen specificity of the clonally expanded peripheral T cells was not determined. In partial responders in the 0.1-3.0 mg/kg groups, normalized peripheral clonal expansion was found to be among the lowest, especially among CD8+ T cells. At doses of 0.1 to 3.0 mg/kg, clonal expansion of both CD4+ and CD8+ blood T cells was observed from baseline to week 6. After ivuxolimab, more expanded clones were found on average in CD8+ T cells than in CD4+ T cells. Low levels of normalized T-cell clonal expansion were also shown by some nonresponding patients.

The material sequenced was CD4+ or CD8+ T cells sorted from blood, taken in a trial of the OX40 agonist ivuxolimab. The rearranged segments are TRBV5-6 and TRBJ2-7; matching of 6 bases hints at TRBD1 as the D gene. The clonotype originates from an adult with an advanced solid tumor such as melanoma, head and neck, liver or kidney cancer. The sequenced DNA: TGTGCCAGCAGCACTATACGGGACAACACCTACGAGCAGTACTTC. Its protein reads: CASSTIRDNTYEQYF. When the CDR3 is completed using the reference TRBV5-6 and TRBJ2-7 genes on either side, the full variable domain is DAGVTQSPTHLIKTRGQQVTLRCSPKSGHDTVSWYQQALGQGPQFIFQYYEEEERQRGNFPDRFSGHQFPNYSSELNVNALLLGDSALYLCASSTIRDNTYEQYFGPGTRLTVT.